One sample yielded the 16 T cell receptor beta chains listed below, sequenced in a study of OX40 agonist ivuxolimab in advanced cancers. Assay: immunoSEQ multiplex PCR; the TCRdb copy retains only in-frame clones and omits some. The sample carries tens of thousands of clones, 84% recorded once. The specimen was CD4+ or CD8+ T cells sorted from blood, collected in a trial of the OX40 agonist ivuxolimab. Receptors were obtained from an adult with an advanced solid tumor such as melanoma, head and neck, liver or kidney cancer.

The chain is built from TRBV4-1 and TRBJ1-2, with 10 bases fitting TRBD1. CDR1 and CDR2 (germline): MGHRA, YSYEKL. The CDR3 totals 18 residues. The V and J ends lost 3 bases and 4 bases, in that order; junction bases with no gene match: 14. This chain's CDR3 is CASSHGIGTGDFFYGYTF. Here the CDR3 DNA reads TGCGCCAGCAGCCATGGCATTGGGACAGGGGATTTCTTCTATGGCTACACCTTC.

Remarks on this clone: Other nucleotide sequences in the sample specify the same CDR3. The J gene is TRBJ1-5, the V gene TRBV18; 10 bases are shared with TRBD1. The germline CDR1 and CDR2 sequences are KGHSH and LQKENI. With V trimmed by 3 bases and J by 2 bases, 1 base remained unmatched. The CDR3 runs 15 residues. DNA for the CDR3: TGTGCCAGCTCACCGGACAGGGGGGGCAATCAGCCCCAGCATTTT. It is translated as CASSPDRGGNQPQHF.

This clone was seen a single time. This chain links TRBV7-2 with TRBJ1-2; possible D gene TRBD1, 5 bases. The CDR3 runs to 13 residues. CDR1 is SGHTA and CDR2 is FQGNSA in the germline V gene. V was pared by 5 bases and J by 4 bases, with 11 bases between. The CDR3 DNA sequence: TGTGCCAGCAGCCCAGCGGGGGGCTATGGCTACACCTTC. Residues: CASSPAGGYGYTF.

The chain recombines TRBV5-5 with TRBJ2-3, with D hard to call. The germline V gene has CDR1 SGHKS and CDR2 YYEKEE (reference sequence). This CDR3 comprises 15 residues. V shed 4 bases and J shed 0 bases, with 12 bases lying between them. CDR3 residues: CASSPHAQSTDTQYF. CDR3 sequence (DNA): TGTGCCAGCAGCCCACACGCACAGAGCACAGATACGCAGTATTTT. The whole variable domain, filled in from reference TRBV5-5 and TRBJ2-3, reads DAGVTQSPTHLIKTRGQQVTLRCSPISGHKSVSWYQQVLGQGPQFIFQYYEKEERGRGNFPDRFSARQFPNYSSELNVNALLLGDSALYLCASSPHAQSTDTQYFGPGTRLTVL.

The rearrangement uses TRBV4-2 and TRBJ2-1; 10 bases map to TRBD2. J gave up 0 bases and V 1 base, and 6 bases lay outside the gene matches. The V gene's germline CDR1 is LGHNA and CDR2 YNFKEQ. This CDR3 has 18 amino acids. CDR3 sequence: CASSQGTSGHSSYNEQFF. CDR3 sequence (DNA): TGTGCCAGCAGCCAAGGGACTAGCGGCCATAGCTCCTACAATGAGCAGTTCTTC.

As DNA, the CDR3 is TGTGCCAGCAGGGGGGGGTTCGCCGAGACCCAGTACTTC. Amino acids: CASRGGFAETQYF. The chain uses TRBV7-2 and TRBJ2-5; TRBD2 matches 7 bases. The CDR3 totals 13 residues. Germline lookup yields CDR1 SGHTA and CDR2 FQGNSA. V trimming: 6 bases; J trimming: 5 bases; junction bases outside the gene matches: 6. Together with reference TRBV7-2 and TRBJ2-5, the CDR3 gives the full variable domain: GAGVSQSPSNKVTEKGKDVELRCDPISGHTALYWYRQSLGQGLEFLIYFQGNSAPDKSGLPSDRFSAERTGGSVSTLTIQRTQQEDSAVYLCASRGGFAETQYFGPGTRLLVL.

The chain employs TRBV5-6 and TRBJ2-3; the match to TRBD1 covers 8 bases. The length of the CDR3 is 16 residues. CDR1 and CDR2 from the germline V gene are SGHDT and YYEEEE. With V trimmed by 3 bases and J by 4 bases, 10 bases remained unmatched. The CDR3 nucleotides are TGTGCCAGCAGCTCCTCGCCAGGGGGCATTGCAGATACGCAGTATTTT. Translation gives CASSSSPGGIADTQYF.

V usage is TRBV6-6 and J usage is TRBJ2-7; 14 bases align to TRBD2. Germline CDR1 reads MNHNY; CDR2 reads SVGAGI (reference sequence). This CDR3 has 15 amino acids. V gave up 10 bases and J gave up 0 bases; unmatched junction bases: 5. CDR3 bases: TGTGCCATTGGACTAGCGGGGGGAAGCTCCTACGAGCAGTACTTC. This encodes CAIGLAGGSSYEQYF.

Here the CDR3 DNA reads TGCGCCAGCAGCCATGGTTATCCTATAAGCCCGACCGACAACTATGGCTACACCTTC. Translation gives CASSHGYPISPTDNYGYTF. This chain links TRBV4-1 with TRBJ1-2; D not certain. CDR1 and CDR2 (germline): MGHRA, YSYEKL. The CDR3 has 19 residues. Deletions cut 3 bases from V and 2 bases from J, with 25 bases between.

J is TRBJ1-1 and V is TRBV19, with D maybe TRBD1 (6 bases). The CDR3 is 16 amino acids. The V gene lost 6 bases and the J gene lost 1 base, with 18 bases spanning the gap. Germline CDR1 and CDR2: LNHDA and SQIVND (reference sequence). This CDR3 reads CASSAMVGGQNTEAFF. As DNA, the CDR3 is TGTGCCAGTAGCGCCATGGTGGGGGGGCAGAACACTGAAGCTTTCTTT.

The chain uses TRBV11-2 and TRBJ2-5, with D perhaps matching TRBD2 (5 bases). With 5 bases removed from V and 0 bases from J, the gap between germline ends came to 7 bases. The CDR3 is made up of 13 amino acids. The V gene's germline CDR1 is SGHAT and CDR2 FQNNGV. CDR3 residues: CASSREDQETQYF. CDR3 DNA sequence: TGTGCCAGCAGCCGGGAAGACCAAGAGACCCAGTACTTC.

V usage is TRBV28 and J usage is TRBJ1-1; D is perhaps TRBD1 (6 bases). CDR1 MDHEN and CDR2 SYDVKM come from the germline V gene. The CDR3 extends over 12 amino acids. Trimming removed 5 bases from V and 11 bases from J, with 15 bases in between. CDR3 nucleotide sequence: TGTGCCAGCAGTCGGGACACTGCGGGGGCTTTCTTT. Residues: CASSRDTAGAFF.

The chain employs TRBV18 and TRBJ2-1, with 7 positions matching TRBD1. The CDR3 is 14 residues long. The trim removed 5 bases at V and 2 bases at J, leaving 3 bases unmatched. From germline, CDR1 is KGHSH and CDR2 LQKENI. CDR3 bases: TGTGCCAGCTCATTTACAGGGGCCTACAATGAGCAGTTCTTC. Protein sequence: CASSFTGAYNEQFF.

This clone has a handful of counts. This rearrangement joins TRBV19 to TRBJ1-6; D possibly corresponds to TRBD1 (6 bases). Germline lookup yields CDR1 LNHDA and CDR2 SQIVND (reference sequence). V was shortened by 6 bases and J by 6 bases, with 12 bases between the two germline ends. CDR3 length equals 14 residues. The CDR3 loop is CASRTGQTNSPLHF. CDR3 DNA sequence: TGTGCCAGTAGGACTGGACAGACTAATTCACCCCTCCACTTT.

As DNA, the CDR3 is TGTGCCAGCACCGAATTGGGTTCACCCCTCCACTTT. Its translation: CASTELGSPLHF. This sequence joins TRBV28 and TRBJ1-6; no reliable D call. Trimming cost V 7 bases and J 9 bases, with 10 bases left between them. The CDR3 is made up of 12 amino acids. Germline V gene sequence: CDR1 MDHEN, CDR2 SYDVKM.

J is TRBJ2-2 and V is TRBV7-2, with D possibly matching TRBD2 (6 bases). The germline V gene encodes CDR1 SGHTA and CDR2 FQGNSA. The CDR3 is 13 amino acids. Trimming took 8 bases from V and 1 from J, leaving 8 bases between them. The CDR3 sequence: CASGRRNTGELFF. The CDR3 region has the DNA TGTGCCAGCGGGAGGAGGAACACCGGGGAGCTGTTTTTT.